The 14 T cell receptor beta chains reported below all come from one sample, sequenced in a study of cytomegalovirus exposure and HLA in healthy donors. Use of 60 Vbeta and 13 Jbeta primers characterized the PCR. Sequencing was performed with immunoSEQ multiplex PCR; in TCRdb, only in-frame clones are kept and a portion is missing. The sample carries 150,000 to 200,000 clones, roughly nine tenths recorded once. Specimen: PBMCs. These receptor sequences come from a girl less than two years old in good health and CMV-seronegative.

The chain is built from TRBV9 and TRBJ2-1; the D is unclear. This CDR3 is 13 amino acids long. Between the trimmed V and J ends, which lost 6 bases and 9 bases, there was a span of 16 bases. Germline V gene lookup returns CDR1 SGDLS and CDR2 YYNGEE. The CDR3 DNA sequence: TGTGCCAGCACTAGAGAAACTTATGGTGAGCAGTTCTTC. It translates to CASTRETYGEQFF.

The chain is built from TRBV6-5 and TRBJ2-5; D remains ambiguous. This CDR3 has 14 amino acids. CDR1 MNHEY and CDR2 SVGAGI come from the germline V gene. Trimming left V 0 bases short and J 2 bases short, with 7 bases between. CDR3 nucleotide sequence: TGTGCCAGCAGTTACTCGGTCGGGCAAGAGACCCAGTACTTC. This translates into CASSYSVGQETQYF.

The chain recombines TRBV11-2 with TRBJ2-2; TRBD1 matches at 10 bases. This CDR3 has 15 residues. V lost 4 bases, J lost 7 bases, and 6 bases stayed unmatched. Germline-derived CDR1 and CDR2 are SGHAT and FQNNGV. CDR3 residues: CASSYLTGGGGELFF. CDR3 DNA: TGTGCCAGCAGCTATCTGACAGGGGGCGGCGGGGAGCTGTTTTTT.

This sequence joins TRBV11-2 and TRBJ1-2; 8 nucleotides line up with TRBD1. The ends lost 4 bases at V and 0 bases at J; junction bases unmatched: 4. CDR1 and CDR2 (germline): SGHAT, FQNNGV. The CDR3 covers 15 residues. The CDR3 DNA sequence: TGTGCCAGCAGCTCCTACAGGGGGTCTAACTATGGCTACACCTTC. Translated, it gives CASSSYRGSNYGYTF.

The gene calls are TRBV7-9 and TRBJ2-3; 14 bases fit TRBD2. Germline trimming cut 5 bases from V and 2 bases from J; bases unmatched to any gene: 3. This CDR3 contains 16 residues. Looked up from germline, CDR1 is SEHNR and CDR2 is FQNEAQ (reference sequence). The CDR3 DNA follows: TGTGCCAGCAGCCGGACTAGCGGGGGGATCACAGATACGCAGTATTTT. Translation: CASSRTSGGITDTQYF.

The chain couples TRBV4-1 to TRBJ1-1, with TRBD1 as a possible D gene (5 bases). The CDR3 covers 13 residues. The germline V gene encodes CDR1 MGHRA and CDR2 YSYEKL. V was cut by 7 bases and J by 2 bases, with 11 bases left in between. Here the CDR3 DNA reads TGCGCCAGCACCCGGGGGAGAAACACTGAAGCTTTCTTT. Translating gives CASTRGRNTEAFF.

In DNA, the CDR3 is TGTGCCAGCGCCCTACTAGCGGGAGTCTCCTACGAGCAGTACTTC. This sequence encodes CASALLAGVSYEQYF. The V gene is TRBV6-1, the J gene TRBJ2-7; TRBD2 aligns across 11 bases. CDR3 length: 15 residues. Germline CDR1 is MNHNS and CDR2 is SASEGT. The ends lost 8 bases at V and 0 bases at J; junction bases unmatched: 6.

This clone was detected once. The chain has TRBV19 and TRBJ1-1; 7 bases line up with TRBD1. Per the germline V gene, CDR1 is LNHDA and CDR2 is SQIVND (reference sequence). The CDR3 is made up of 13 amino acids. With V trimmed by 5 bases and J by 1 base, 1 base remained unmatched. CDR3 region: CASSRDRNTEAFF. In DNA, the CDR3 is TGTGCCAGTAGTCGGGACAGGAACACTGAAGCTTTCTTT.

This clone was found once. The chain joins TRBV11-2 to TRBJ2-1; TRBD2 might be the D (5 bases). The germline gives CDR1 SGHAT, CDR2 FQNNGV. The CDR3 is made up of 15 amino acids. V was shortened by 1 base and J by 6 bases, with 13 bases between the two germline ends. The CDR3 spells CASSLAPGTINEQFF. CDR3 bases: TGTGCCAGCAGCTTAGCCCCGGGAACCATCAATGAGCAGTTCTTC.

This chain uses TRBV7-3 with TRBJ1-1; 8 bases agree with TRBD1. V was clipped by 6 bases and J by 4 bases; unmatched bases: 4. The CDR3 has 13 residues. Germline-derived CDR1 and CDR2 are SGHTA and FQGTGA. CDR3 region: CASSIDRGTEAFF. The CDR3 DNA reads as TGTGCCAGCAGTATTGACAGGGGCACTGAAGCTTTCTTT.

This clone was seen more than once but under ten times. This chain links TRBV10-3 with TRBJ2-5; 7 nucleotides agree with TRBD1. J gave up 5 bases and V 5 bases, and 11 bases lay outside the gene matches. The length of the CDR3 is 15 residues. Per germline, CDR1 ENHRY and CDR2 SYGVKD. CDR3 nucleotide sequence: TGTGCCATCAGTAATTTCCAGGGGGAAGAGGAGACCCAGTACTTC. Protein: CAISNFQGEEETQYF.

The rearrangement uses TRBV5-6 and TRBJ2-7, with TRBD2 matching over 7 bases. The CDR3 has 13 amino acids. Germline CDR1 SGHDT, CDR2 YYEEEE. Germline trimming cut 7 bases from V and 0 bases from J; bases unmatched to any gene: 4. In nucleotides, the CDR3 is TGTGCCAGCGGGGGGGAAAGCTCCTACGAGCAGTACTTC. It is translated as CASGGESSYEQYF.

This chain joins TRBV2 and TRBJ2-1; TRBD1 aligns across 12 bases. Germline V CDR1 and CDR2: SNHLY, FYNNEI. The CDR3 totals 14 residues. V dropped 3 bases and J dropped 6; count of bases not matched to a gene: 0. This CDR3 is CASSEGQGANEQFF. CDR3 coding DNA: TGTGCCAGCAGTGAGGGACAGGGGGCCAATGAGCAGTTCTTC.

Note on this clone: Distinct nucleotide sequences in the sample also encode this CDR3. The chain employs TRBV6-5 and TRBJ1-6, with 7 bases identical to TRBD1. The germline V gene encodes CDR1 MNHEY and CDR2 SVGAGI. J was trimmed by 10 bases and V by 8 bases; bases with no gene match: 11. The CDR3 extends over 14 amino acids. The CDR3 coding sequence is TGTGCCAGCGGGACAGAGGAGGGGGGATCACCCCTCCACTTT. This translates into CASGTEEGGSPLHF.